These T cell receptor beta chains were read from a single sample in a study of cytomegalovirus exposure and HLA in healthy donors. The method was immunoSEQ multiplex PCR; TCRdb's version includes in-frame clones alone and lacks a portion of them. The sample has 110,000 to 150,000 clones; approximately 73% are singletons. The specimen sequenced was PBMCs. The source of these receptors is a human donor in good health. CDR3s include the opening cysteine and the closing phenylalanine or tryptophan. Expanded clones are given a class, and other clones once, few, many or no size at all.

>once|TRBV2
CASSELYYEQYF
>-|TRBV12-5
CASGLVLGTSGTQRDTQYF
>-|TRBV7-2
CASSVQETQYF
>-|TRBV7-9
CASSLTNKETQYF
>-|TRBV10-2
CASRGTSGGTNTGELFF
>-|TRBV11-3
CASSLDPGEGGQPQHF
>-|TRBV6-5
CASSIGQGSNQPQHF
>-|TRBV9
CASSYNPGTGSYEQYF
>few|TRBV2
CASNPSGGAYTGELFF
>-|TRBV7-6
CASSLRQEDYGYTF
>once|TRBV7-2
CASSLEISGGTDTQYF
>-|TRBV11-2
CASSPGLAGVNEQFF
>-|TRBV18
CASSRRGQAYEQYF
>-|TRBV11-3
CASSRQENSPLHF
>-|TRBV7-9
CASSPTGGGDQDYEQYF
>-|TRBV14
CASSQVRLAGTSSTDTQYF
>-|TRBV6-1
CASSELGTGGLTGELFF
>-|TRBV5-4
CASQLTSDEQFF
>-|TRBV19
CASRPASGNYNEQFF
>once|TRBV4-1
CASSQGTSSTGELFF
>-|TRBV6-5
CASSQTGSNYGYTF
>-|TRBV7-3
CASSLNSPTSGRAVETQYF
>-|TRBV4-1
CASSRAAGRLNTEAFF